Each of the 5 T cell receptor beta chains below was sequenced from the same sample in a study of tumor and adjacent non-tumor tissue in lung cancer. No cell sorting was done before RNA was extracted from the tissue. A modified ARM-PCR protocol with three rounds of nested PCR amplified TCRbeta. TCRdb re-analysed the multiplex PCR reads in MiXCR, keeping a single row per CDR3 protein. The sample includes 75,000 to 95,000 distinct CDR3 sequences, around 64% seen only once; the top ten take around 20%. The specimen was lung tumor tissue. Receptor source: a man aged 60 to 75 with non-small cell lung cancer.

The chain joins TRBV6-2 or TRBV6-3 to TRBJ2-7, with 10 nucleotides matching TRBD1. With 4 bases clipped from V and 5 bases from J, the junction kept 5 bases outside the gene matches. CDR1 MNHEY and CDR2 SVGEGT come from the germline V gene. This CDR3 contains 14 residues. CDR3 DNA sequence: TGTGCCAGCAGTTCACCGGGACAGGGGAACGAGCAGTACTTC. Translation gives CASSSPGQGNEQYF.

This clonotype came up many times. The chain employs TRBV5-6 and TRBJ2-1, with a weak D call TRBD2 (6 bases). The germline V and J ends were trimmed by 4 bases and 9 bases, with 17 bases remaining between them. CDR3 length equals 14 residues. The germline gives CDR1 SGHDT, CDR2 YYEEEE. Here the CDR3 DNA reads TGTGCCAGCAGCCCAAGGGTTCGGGGACTTGAGCAGTTCTTC. It translates to CASSPRVRGLEQFF.

The chain has TRBV29-1 and TRBJ1-3; D might be TRBD1 (6 bases). The V end was cut by 6 bases, the J end by 3 bases, with 15 bases between. The CDR3 runs 14 residues. Germline CDR1 and CDR2: SQVTM and ANQGSEA. The CDR3, as DNA: TGCAGCGTCGATACATGGGACATTGGAAACACCATATATTTT. The encoded protein is CSVDTWDIGNTIYF.

This clonotype showed up many times. One end of the junction is discordant with germline, which a read error may explain. V usage is TRBV29-1 and J usage is TRBJ1-2; the D is unclear. This CDR3 is built from 15 residues. The V gene's germline CDR1 is SQVTM and CDR2 ANQGSEA. CDR3 loop: CGVGNSDGWWYGYTF. The DNA of the CDR3 is TGCGGCGTTGGGAATTCGGACGGTTGGTGGTATGGCTACACCTTC.

Note on this clonotype: One end of the junction fails to match germline, which may point to a read error. The chain couples TRBV11-1 to TRBJ2-5, with 7 bases matching TRBD1. This CDR3 region has 15 residues. Germline V gene lookup returns CDR1 SGHAT and CDR2 FQDESV (reference sequence). The CDR3 bases are TGTGCCAGCAGCTACACGACAGGGTCAGGGGAGACACAGTACTTC. The encoded protein is CASSYTTGSGETQYF. The entire variable domain, with the rest obtained from reference TRBV11-1 and TRBJ2-5, is as follows: EAEVAQSPRYKITEKSQAVAFWCDPISGHATLYWYRQILGQGPELLVQFQDESVVDDSQLPKDRFSAERLKGVDSTLKIQPAELGDSAMYLCASSYTTGSGETQYFGPGTRLLVL.